The source of this T cell receptor beta chain is a study of blood T cell repertoires in COVID-19. Study overall: Material from acute and convalescent COVID-19 was sourced from the United States, Italy and Spain. Sample material is recorded as cDNA or gDNA derived from T cells, B-cell-depleted T cells, or PBMCs.

This clone was recorded at least ten times. Germline CDR1 MDHEN, CDR2 SYDVKM. The CDR3 totals 19 residues. Trimming pared 6 bases from V and 4 bases from J, leaving 31 bases between. Original processing methods: Amplification of reference gene primers provided the estimated nucleated cell counts. The repertoire was sequenced with immunoSEQ multiplex PCR; TCRdb's copy has only in-frame clones and lacks some. Clonal size and the V and J genes are those of that table, whereas D and trimming came from the DNA. Of about 73,000 clones listed, 82% are singletons. V gene TRBV28 combines with J gene TRBJ2-7, with a tentative D call TRBD2 (6 bases). The sequence was collected from a woman between 55 and 75 years old with acute or convalescent COVID-19. The sample consisted of peripheral blood. The CDR3 loop reads CASSPVSPYSWRGMYEQYF. The CDR3 nucleotides read TGTGCCAGCAGCCCCGTCTCGCCGTACTCGTGGCGGGGAATGTACGAGCAGTACTTC.